This TCR beta chain was recovered during a study of blood T cell repertoires in COVID-19. Overall study: PBMCs, B-cell-depleted T cells, or T cells provided the cDNA or gDNA that made up the material.

Clones were read by immunoSEQ multiplex PCR, and TCRdb kept only the in-frame ones, dropping some. The sample gives over 250,000 clones, roughly 85% of which show up once; less than 15% is in the top ten. There are 17 residues in the CDR3. V shed 1 base and J 1 base; nucleotides not matched to a gene: 6. Germline lookup yields CDR1 LNHNV and CDR2 YYDKDF (reference sequence). Source material: peripheral blood. The chain has TRBV15 and TRBJ1-4; TRBD1 matches at 7 bases. This TCR was recovered from a human donor in a cohort sampled during active COVID-19. The CDR3 sequence: CATSRATGSGTNEKLFF. The CDR3 DNA follows: TGTGCCACCAGCAGAGCGACAGGGTCTGGAACTAATGAAAAACTGTTTTTT.